This T cell receptor beta chain was recorded in a study of monozygotic twins with inflammatory bowel disease. The TCR libraries each used total RNA (around 3,600 ng per library). TCRdb reprocessed the 5' RACE reads and reports one entry per CDR3 protein, with no DNA. The sample's table shows about 380,000 distinct CDR3 sequences. General study points: The co-twins with IBD showed lower TCRbeta diversity (inverse Simpson) than their healthy siblings.

Skipping T cell sorting, the study isolated total RNA directly from whole blood. Turning to this clonotype: Its antigen is unknown.

What was sequenced was blood. The receptor comes from a human donor with ulcerative colitis or Crohn's disease, or a healthy co-twin of an affected twin (not recorded which).

This CDR3 reads CASAVRRGDRETQYF. The chain has TRBV6-7 and TRBJ2-5; the TCRdb call, TRBD1, lacks DNA for checking. TRBV6-7 is an ORF; its function is uncertain. The length of the CDR3 is 15 residues.